This T cell receptor (beta chain) was profiled in a study of patients and donors after allogeneic stem cell transplantation. Ten or more counts support this clonotype. TCRdb redid the calling of the RT-PCR reads with MiXCR, one entry per CDR3 protein. The data hold about a million distinct CDR3 sequences, with roughly 18% observed a single time. The source of this sequence is a human donor who was either an allogeneic HSCT recipient or a stem cell or donor lymphocyte infusion donor (not recorded which). It is not recorded whose cells these are; they may come from a transplant donor. The sequenced sample was blood, either unsorted or a sorted T cell fraction (not recorded which).

For the CDR3, the DNA is TGCAGTGCTACAGCGGGGGTCACAGATACGCAGTATTTT. As protein: CSATAGVTDTQYF. The chain combines TRBV20-1 with TRBJ2-3; 8 nucleotides line up with TRBD2. This CDR3 has 13 residues. The V segment lost 4 bases and the J segment 2 bases; nucleotides outside the gene matches: 2. Germline loops: CDR1 DFQATT, CDR2 SNEGSKA (reference sequence).